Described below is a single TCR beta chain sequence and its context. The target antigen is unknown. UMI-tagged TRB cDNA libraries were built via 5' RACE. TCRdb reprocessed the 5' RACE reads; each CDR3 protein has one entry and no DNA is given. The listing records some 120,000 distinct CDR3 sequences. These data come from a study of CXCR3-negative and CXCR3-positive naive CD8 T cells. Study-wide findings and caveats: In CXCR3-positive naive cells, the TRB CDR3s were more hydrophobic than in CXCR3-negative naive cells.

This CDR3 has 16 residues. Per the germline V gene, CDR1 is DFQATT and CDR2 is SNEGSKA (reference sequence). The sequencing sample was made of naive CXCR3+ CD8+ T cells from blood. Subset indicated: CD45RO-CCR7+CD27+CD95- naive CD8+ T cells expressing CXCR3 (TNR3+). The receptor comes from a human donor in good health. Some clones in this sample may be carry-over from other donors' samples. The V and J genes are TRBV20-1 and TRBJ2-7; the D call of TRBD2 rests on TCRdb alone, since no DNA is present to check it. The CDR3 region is CSARDLSSGSINEQYF.